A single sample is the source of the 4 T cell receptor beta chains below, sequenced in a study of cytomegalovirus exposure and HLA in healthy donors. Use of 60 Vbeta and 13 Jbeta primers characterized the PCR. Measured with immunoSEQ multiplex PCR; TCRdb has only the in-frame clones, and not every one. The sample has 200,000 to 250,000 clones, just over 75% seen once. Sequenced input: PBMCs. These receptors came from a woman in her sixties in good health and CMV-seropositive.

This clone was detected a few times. The CDR3 reads CASSSGSVTEAFF. DNA of the CDR3: TGCGCCAGCAGCTCCGGTTCGGTCACTGAAGCTTTCTTT. This chain joins TRBV5-1 and TRBJ1-1, with D unclear. There are 13 residues in the CDR3. Per germline, CDR1 SGHRS and CDR2 YFSETQ. V dropped 3 bases and J dropped 4 bases, with 10 bases sitting between them.

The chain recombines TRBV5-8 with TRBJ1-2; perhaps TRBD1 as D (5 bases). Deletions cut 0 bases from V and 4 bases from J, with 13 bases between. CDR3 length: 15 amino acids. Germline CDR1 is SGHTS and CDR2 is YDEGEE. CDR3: CASSLAPGKSYGYTF. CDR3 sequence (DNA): TGTGCCAGCAGCTTGGCCCCAGGGAAGAGCTATGGCTACACCTTC.

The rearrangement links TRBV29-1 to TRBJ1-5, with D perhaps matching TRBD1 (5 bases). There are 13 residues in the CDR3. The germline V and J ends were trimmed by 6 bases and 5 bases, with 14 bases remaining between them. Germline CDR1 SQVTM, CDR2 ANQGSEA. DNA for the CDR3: TGCAGCGTCCGGGGGGGGTTCGATCAGCCCCAGCATTTT. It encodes CSVRGGFDQPQHF.

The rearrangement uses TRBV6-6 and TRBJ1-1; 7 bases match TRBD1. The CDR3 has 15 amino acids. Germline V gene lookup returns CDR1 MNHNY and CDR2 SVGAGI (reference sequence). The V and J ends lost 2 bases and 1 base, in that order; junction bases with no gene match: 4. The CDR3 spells CASSYGDSSNTEAFF. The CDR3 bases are TGTGCCAGCAGTTACGGGGACAGCTCGAACACTGAAGCTTTCTTT.